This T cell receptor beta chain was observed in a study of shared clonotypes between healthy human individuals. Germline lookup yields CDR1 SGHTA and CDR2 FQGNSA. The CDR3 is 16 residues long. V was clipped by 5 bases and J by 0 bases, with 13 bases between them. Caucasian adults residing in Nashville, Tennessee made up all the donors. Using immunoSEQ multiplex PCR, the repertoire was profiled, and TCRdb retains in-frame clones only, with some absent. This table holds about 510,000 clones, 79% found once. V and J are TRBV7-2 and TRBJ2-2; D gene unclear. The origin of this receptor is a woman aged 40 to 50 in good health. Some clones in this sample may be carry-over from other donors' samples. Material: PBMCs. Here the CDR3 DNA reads TGTGCCAGCAGCCCCTCGGCCCTTTCGAACACCGGGGAGCTGTTTTTT. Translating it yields CASSPSALSNTGELFF.